This TCR beta chain was identified during a study of blood T cells in healthy people across ages. The V gene's germline CDR1 is MNHEY and CDR2 SVGAGI. With 0 bases removed from V and 7 bases from J, the gap between germline ends came to 12 bases. This CDR3 is built from 14 residues. Study-level findings and limits: Any changes in expanded clonotypes were possibly confounded, as donor CMV status remained unknown. Aged donors had fewer naive CD4+ cells and lower diversity than long-lived donors.

As regards this clonotype: Its antigen is unidentified.

Combining a sample-barcoded 5' primer with a J-beta primer mix, a second PCR ran for about 7 to 11 cycles. TCRdb recomputed calls from the 5' RACE reads with MiXCR, one row per CDR3 protein. The sample shows around 750,000 distinct CDR3 sequences, roughly 50% of them seen only once. The receptor comes from an elderly man in good health. The chain joins TRBV6-5 to TRBJ1-2; no clear D gene. Material: blood. The CDR3 protein is CASSYSTGRRGYTF. The CDR3 nucleotides are TGTGCCAGCAGTTACTCGACTGGGCGGCGTGGCTACACCTTC.